This T cell receptor beta chain was sequenced during a study of cytomegalovirus exposure and HLA in healthy donors. Study-wide results and limits: The CMV antigen specificity of three CMV-associated chains was confirmed through in vitro analysis. In a later analysis, specific HLA alleles were associated with 15,000 to 20,000 TCR beta sequences at a 0.05 false discovery rate.

As for this clone: Its antigen remains unidentified.

60 Vbeta and 13 Jbeta primers were used in PCR. Measured with immunoSEQ multiplex PCR; TCRdb has only the in-frame clones, and not every one. The sample comprises roughly 220,000 clones, approximately 80% of which are singletons, and approximately 1.5% rests with the top ten. Nominally healthy donors were sampled, though unrecorded immune exposures were likely. CDR3 length: 13 residues. Germline V gene data show CDR1 as LNHDA and CDR2 as SQIVND (reference sequence). V trimming: 5 bases; J trimming: 4 bases; junction bases outside the gene matches: 3. The genes are TRBV19 and TRBJ2-7; 9 bases align to TRBD2. The TCR originated in a man over 45 in good health and CMV-seronegative. The source material was PBMCs. CDR3 coding DNA: TGTGCCAGTAGTCTTCTAGCGGGGTACGAGCAGTACTTC. Translating gives CASSLLAGYEQYF.